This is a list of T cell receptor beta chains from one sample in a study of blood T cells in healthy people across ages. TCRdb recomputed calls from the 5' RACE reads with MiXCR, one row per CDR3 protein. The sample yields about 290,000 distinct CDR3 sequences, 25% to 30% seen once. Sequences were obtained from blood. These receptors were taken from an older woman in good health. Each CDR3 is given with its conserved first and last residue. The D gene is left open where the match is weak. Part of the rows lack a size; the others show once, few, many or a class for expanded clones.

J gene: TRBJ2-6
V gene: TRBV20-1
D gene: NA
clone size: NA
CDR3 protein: CSVWGSGANVLTF
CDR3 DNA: TGCAGTGTGTGGGGCTCTGGGGCCAACGTCCTGACTTTC

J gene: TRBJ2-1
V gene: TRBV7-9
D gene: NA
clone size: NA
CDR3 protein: CASSLWRTDWEEQFF
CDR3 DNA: TGTGCCAGCAGCTTATGGAGAACCGACTGGGAGGAGCAGTTCTTC

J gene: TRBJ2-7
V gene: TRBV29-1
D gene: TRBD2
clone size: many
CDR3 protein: CSVAGTSGRRQEQYF
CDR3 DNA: TGCAGCGTCGCCGGGACTAGCGGGAGACGGCAAGAGCAGTACTTC

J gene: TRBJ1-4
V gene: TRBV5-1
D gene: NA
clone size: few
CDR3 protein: CASMAGRATNEKLFF
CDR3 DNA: TGCGCCAGCATGGCGGGGCGTGCAACTAATGAAAAACTGTTTTTT

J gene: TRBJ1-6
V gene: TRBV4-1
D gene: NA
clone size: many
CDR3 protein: CASSQDQGYNSPLHF
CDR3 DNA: TGCGCCAGCAGCCAAGACCAGGGGTATAATTCACCCCTCCACTTT

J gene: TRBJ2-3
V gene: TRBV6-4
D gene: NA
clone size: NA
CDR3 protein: CASSEDPLPDTQYF
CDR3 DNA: TGTGCCAGCAGTGAAGACCCGCTCCCGGATACGCAGTATTTT

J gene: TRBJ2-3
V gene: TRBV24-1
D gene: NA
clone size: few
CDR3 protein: CATSDLGQVGQYF
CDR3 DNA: TGTGCCACCAGTGATTTAGGCCAGGTAGGGCAGTATTTT

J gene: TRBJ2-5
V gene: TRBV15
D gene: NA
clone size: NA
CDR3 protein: CATSRGTETQYF
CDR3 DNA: TGTGCCACCAGCAGAGGCACGGAGACCCAGTACTTC

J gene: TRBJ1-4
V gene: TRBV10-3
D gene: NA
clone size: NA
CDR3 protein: CAISEEPRQGKGLFF
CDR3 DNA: TGTGCCATCAGTGAAGAGCCCCGGCAGGGGAAAGGACTGTTTTTT

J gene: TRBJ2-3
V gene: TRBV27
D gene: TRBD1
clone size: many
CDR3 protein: CASRDRGLRSDTQYF
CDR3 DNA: TGTGCCAGCAGAGACAGGGGCCTAAGGTCAGATACGCAGTATTTT

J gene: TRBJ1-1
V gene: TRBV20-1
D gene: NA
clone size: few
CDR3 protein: CSARVTGRGPEAFF
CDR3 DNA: TGCAGTGCTAGAGTAACAGGGCGGGGGCCTGAAGCTTTCTTT